The 9 T cell receptor beta chains listed next were all sequenced from one sample in a study of early T cells in non-severe SARS-CoV-2 infection. TCRdb redid the calling of the 5' RACE reads with MiXCR, one entry per CDR3 protein. The table includes approximately 60,000 distinct CDR3 sequences, roughly 12% detected once. The sequenced sample consisted of whole blood. All receptors derive from an adult who was a healthcare worker with PCR-confirmed SARS-CoV-2 infection or an uninfected control (not recorded which).

This clonotype appeared many times. Here the CDR3 DNA reads TGTGCCAGTAGTATCCAGGGGGATCAGCCCCAGCATTTT. It codes for CASSIQGDQPQHF. J is TRBJ1-5 and V is TRBV19; the match to TRBD1 covers 7 bases. Germline V gene sequence: CDR1 LNHDA, CDR2 SQIVND (reference sequence). The CDR3 is 13 amino acids. Trimming took 3 bases from V and 5 from J; bases not matched to a gene: 1.

Many counts were recorded for this clonotype. This chain uses TRBV3-1 with TRBJ1-5; no reliable D call. This CDR3 is 13 amino acids long. With 3 bases removed from V and 3 bases from J, the gap between germline ends came to 6 bases. CDR1 and CDR2 from the germline V gene are LGHDT and YNNKEL (reference sequence). The CDR3 nucleotides are TGTGCCAGCAGCCAGGGCCACAATCAGCCCCAGCATTTT. Translating it yields CASSQGHNQPQHF.

This clonotype occurred many times. The chain combines TRBV6-5 with TRBJ1-5; the D gene is possibly TRBD1 (5 bases). CDR1 and CDR2 (germline): MNHEY, SVGAGI. Trimming cost V 6 bases and J 4 bases, with 10 bases left between them. The CDR3 loop spans 13 amino acids. The CDR3 loop is CASSLQENQPQHF. The CDR3 DNA sequence: TGTGCCAGCAGCTTACAGGAGAATCAGCCCCAGCATTTT.

This clonotype was detected many times. The rearrangement uses TRBV3-1 and TRBJ2-5; 12 nucleotides align to TRBD2. Unmatched junction bases numbered 3, after V lost 1 base and J lost 0 bases. From germline, CDR1 is LGHDT and CDR2 YNNKEL (reference sequence). The CDR3 extends over 17 amino acids. The CDR3 is CASSQGLAGAYQETQYF. In DNA, the CDR3 is TGTGCCAGCAGCCAAGGACTAGCGGGGGCGTACCAAGAGACCCAGTACTTC.

This clonotype was detected a few times. V gene TRBV13 combines with J gene TRBJ2-7; D remains ambiguous. V lost 0 bases, J lost 6 bases, and 12 bases lay in between. Germline CDR1 PRHDT, CDR2 FYEKMQ (reference sequence). The CDR3 has 14 residues. DNA for the CDR3: TGTGCCAGCAGCTTAGGGCGAGACACCCTCGAGCAGTACTTC. It is translated as CASSLGRDTLEQYF.

This clonotype was detected ten times or more. The rearrangement joins TRBV11-2 to TRBJ2-1; TRBD2 is a possible D gene (6 bases). Germline CDR1 SGHAT, CDR2 FQNNGV. The CDR3 consists of 17 residues. The V and J ends lost 1 base and 0 bases respectively, with 13 bases between them. The DNA for the CDR3 is TGTGCCAGCAGCTTAGTTCTCTCCGGGAGCTCCTACAATGAGCAGTTCTTC. This sequence encodes CASSLVLSGSSYNEQFF. The entire variable domain, with the rest obtained from reference TRBV11-2 and TRBJ2-1, is as follows: EAGVAQSPRYKIIEKRQSVAFWCNPISGHATLYWYQQILGQGPKLLIQFQNNGVVDDSQLPKDRFSAERLKGVDSTLKIQPAKLEDSAVYLCASSLVLSGSSYNEQFFGPGTRLTVL.

The chain has TRBV20-1 and TRBJ2-3; 7 bases match TRBD2. With V trimmed by 2 bases and J by 8 bases, 10 bases remained unmatched. Looked up from germline, CDR1 is DFQATT and CDR2 is SNEGSKA (reference sequence). The CDR3 is made up of 14 amino acids. CDR3 in DNA: TGCAGTGCTAGACTAGCGGCCAGCCCAGTTACGCAGTATTTT. Its protein is CSARLAASPVTQYF.

This clonotype was observed a handful of times. V and J are TRBV7-3 and TRBJ2-1; possible D gene TRBD1, 6 bases. The CDR3 has 17 amino acids. Between the trimmed V and J ends, which lost 5 bases and 4 bases, there was a span of 21 bases. Germline-derived CDR1 and CDR2 are SGHTA and FQGTGA. CDR3 region: CASSKGPPGAAYNEQFF. CDR3 in DNA: TGTGCCAGCAGCAAAGGGCCCCCAGGGGCGGCTTACAATGAGCAGTTCTTC.

This clonotype was recorded at least ten times. This chain links TRBV27 with TRBJ1-1, with 9 bases matching TRBD1. The germline CDR1 and CDR2 sequences are MNHEY and SMNVEV (reference sequence). The CDR3 is made up of 14 amino acids. V was pared by 6 bases and J by 8 bases, with 10 bases of the junction left unmatched. CDR3 protein: CASSGTGGKLEAFF. Written as DNA, the CDR3 is TGTGCCAGCAGCGGTACAGGGGGCAAGTTAGAAGCTTTCTTT.